This record looks at one T cell receptor beta chain sequence and its context. What this receptor recognizes is not known. Base qualities are not at hand, and no much larger clone is one base apart. The intended sense of this specimen's treatment or condition label: over 15 received Ad26.COV2.S at low or high dose, single or two shots; about five received placebo; per-sample allocation not given. For vaccine and placebo recipients, the sequenced repertoires came from samples collected on day 63 after the first injection. In Cohort 1b, about two dozen adults aged 18-55 years were enrolled at a single site in Boston, USA, between 29 July and 7 August 2020. As a vaccine, Ad26.COV2.S was a replication-incompetent adenovirus type 26 vector that expressed a prefusion-stabilized SARS-CoV-2 spike protein derived from the original Wuhan strain. There are 14 amino acids in the CDR3, from cysteine to phenylalanine inclusive. Kept here is only the CDR3 DNA, which spans 42 bases and is read in frame from base 1. V is cut by 7 bases and J by 6 bases, and the space between the germline ends is 15 bases. CDR1 and CDR2, per the germline V gene, are MNHEY and SVGAGI.

The data belong to a study of Ad26.COV2.S vaccination and SARS-CoV-2 variants (dated by TCRdb to the early 2020s). Regarding the complete study: Donors in the vaccine arm were drawn from COV1001, a multicentre, randomized, double-blind, placebo-controlled phase I-IIa trial testing Ad26.COV2.S in healthy adults. Trial participants were randomized into five groups of five, in which low-dose or high-dose Ad26.COV2.S was given once or twice, or placebo was given on both occasions. Ad26.COV2.S was given intramuscularly at 5x10^10 or 1x10^11 viral particles, as a single shot or as two shots 56 days apart. The TCR-sequenced set comprised around 30 samples: about 19 Ad26.COV2.S vaccine recipients, 5 placebo recipients and 8 SARS-CoV-2 convalescent individuals. TCRbeta repertoire sequencing served as the tool for gauging how specific and how broad the SARS-CoV-2-reactive T cell receptors were following Ad26.COV2.S vaccination. Investigators did not know the trial group allocation while performing experiments and assessing outcomes.

Summary of the overall study and its limitations: It was noted by the authors that total T cell responses may have been underestimated by the TCR breadth and depth analyses. The study was not powered to compare responses between vaccine doses or regimens. After vaccination, substantial breadth of spike-specific CD8+ and CD4+ T cell responses was reported. Comparable non-spike TCR breadth was observed between vaccine and placebo recipients, consistent with only spike being contained in the vaccine. Compared with placebo recipients, Ad26.COV2.S recipients showed higher spike-specific TCR breadth (P = 0.0014).

TCRbeta CDR3 regions were sequenced with the immunoSEQ Assay. After extraction, genomic DNA underwent amplification by bias-controlled multiplex PCR, followed by high-throughput sequencing. Turning to the authors' computational methods: To quantify the absolute abundance of each unique TCRbeta CDR3 region, sequences were collapsed and filtered. Usable DNA was measured by amplifying reference genes present in all nucleated cells, and TCRbeta template counts were normalized to that usable DNA to estimate T cell fraction. Repertoire TCRs were annotated as SARS-CoV-2-specific when V gene, CDR3 amino acid sequence and J gene were exactly matched to a known reactive TCR set. The reference SARS-CoV-2 TCR set came from MIRA and was filtered for enrichment in COVID-19-positive ImmuneCODE repertoires, removing public or cross-reactive TCRs. Using the MIRA antigens, annotated TCRs were further analysed by specific ORF or by position within an ORF. Breadth was defined as the number of annotated unique rearrangements divided by the total number of unique productive rearrangements, and depth was defined as the summed frequency of the annotated unique rearrangements. Two-sided Wilcoxon rank-sum tests were applied when comparing TCR breadth between groups. This immuneACCESS table, as held by TCRdb, lists in-frame sequences with V and J called but not all clones. Of the missing ones, under half trace to an unresolved V gene in checked studies; the others have no known cause. That table is the source of V, J and clone size, and D and trimming were worked out from the DNA. The sample table shows 400,000 or so clones, and about 88% are seen once. The top ten hold 3.5% of the sample.

In this chain, TRBV6-5 is recombined with TRBJ2-2, with the D call perhaps TRBD1 or TRBD2, as 7 bases match in each case. This TCR was recovered from a person between 18 and 65 years old who received the Ad26.COV2.S COVID-19 vaccine or a placebo. Source: peripheral blood, taken in a trial of Ad26.COV2.S vaccine versus placebo. The DNA reads as follows: TGTGCCAGCACCCCCGGGGGGACAGCCGGGGAGCTGTTTTTT. This codes for CASTPGGTAGELFF.